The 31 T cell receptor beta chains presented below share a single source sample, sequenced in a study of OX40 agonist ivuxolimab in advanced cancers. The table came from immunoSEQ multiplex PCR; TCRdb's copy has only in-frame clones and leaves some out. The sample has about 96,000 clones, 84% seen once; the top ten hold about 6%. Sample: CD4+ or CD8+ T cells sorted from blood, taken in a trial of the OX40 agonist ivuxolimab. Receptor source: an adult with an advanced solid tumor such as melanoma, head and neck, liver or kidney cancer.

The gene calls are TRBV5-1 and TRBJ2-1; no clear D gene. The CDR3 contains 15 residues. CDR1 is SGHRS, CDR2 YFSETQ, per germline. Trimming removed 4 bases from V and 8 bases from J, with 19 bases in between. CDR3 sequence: CASSLNPGDTYEQFF. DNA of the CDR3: TGCGCCAGCAGCCTTAACCCTGGAGATACCTATGAGCAGTTCTTC. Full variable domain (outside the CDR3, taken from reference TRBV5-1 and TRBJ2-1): KAGVTQTPRYLIKTRGQQVTLSCSPISGHRSVSWYQQTPGQGLQFLFEYFSETQRNKGNFPGRFSGRQFSNSRSEMNVSTLELGDSALYLCASSLNPGDTYEQFFGPGTRLTVL.

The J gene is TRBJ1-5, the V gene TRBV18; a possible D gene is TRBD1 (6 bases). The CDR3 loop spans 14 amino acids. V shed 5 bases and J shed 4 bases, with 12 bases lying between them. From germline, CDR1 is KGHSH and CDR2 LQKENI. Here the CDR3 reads CASSVNGQNQPQHF. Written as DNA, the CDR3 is TGTGCCAGCTCAGTAAATGGACAGAATCAGCCCCAGCATTTT. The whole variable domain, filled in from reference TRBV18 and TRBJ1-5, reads NAGVMQNPRHLVRRRGQEARLRCSPMKGHSHVYWYRQLPEEGLKFMVYLQKENIIDESGMPKERFSAEFPKEGPSILRIQQVVRGDSAAYFCASSVNGQNQPQHFGDGTRLSIL.

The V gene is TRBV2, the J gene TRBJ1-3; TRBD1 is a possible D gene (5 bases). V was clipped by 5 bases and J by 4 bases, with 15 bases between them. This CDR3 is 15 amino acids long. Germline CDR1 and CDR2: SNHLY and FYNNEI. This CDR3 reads CASSRDRSRGNTIYF. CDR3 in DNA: TGTGCCAGCAGTAGGGACCGCTCACGGGGAAACACCATATATTTT.

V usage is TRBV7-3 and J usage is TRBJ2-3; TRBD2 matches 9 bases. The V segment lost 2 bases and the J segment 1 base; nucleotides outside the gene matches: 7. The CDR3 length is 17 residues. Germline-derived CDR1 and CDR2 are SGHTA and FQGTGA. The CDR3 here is CASSLSASGVGTDTQYF. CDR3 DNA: TGTGCCAGCAGCTTATCGGCTAGCGGGGTTGGCACAGATACGCAGTATTTT.

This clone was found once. The DNA of the CDR3 is TGTGCCACCAGCCTACGGACTAGCGGGAACAATGAGCAGTTCTTC. Amino acid sequence: CATSLRTSGNNEQFF. The chain links TRBV15 to TRBJ2-1, with TRBD2 matching over 12 bases. Unmatched junction bases numbered 4, after V lost 5 bases and J lost 5 bases. CDR3 length: 15 amino acids. Germline V gene lookup returns CDR1 LNHNV and CDR2 YYDKDF (reference sequence).

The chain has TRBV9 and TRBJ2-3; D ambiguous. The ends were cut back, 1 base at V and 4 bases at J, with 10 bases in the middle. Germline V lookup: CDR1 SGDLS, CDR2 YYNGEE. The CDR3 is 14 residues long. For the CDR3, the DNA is TGTGCCAGCAGCGTATTGAATAACGCAGATACGCAGTATTTT. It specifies CASSVLNNADTQYF. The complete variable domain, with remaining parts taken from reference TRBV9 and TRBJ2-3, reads DSGVTQTPKHLITATGQRVTLRCSPRSGDLSVYWYQQSLDQGLQFLIQYYNGEERAKGNILERFSAQQFPDLHSELNLSSLELGDSALYFCASSVLNNADTQYFGPGTRLTVL.

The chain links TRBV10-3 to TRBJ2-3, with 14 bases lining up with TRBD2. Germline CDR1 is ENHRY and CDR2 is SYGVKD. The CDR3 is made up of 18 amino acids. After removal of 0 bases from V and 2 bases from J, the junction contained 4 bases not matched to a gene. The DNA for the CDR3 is TGTGCCATCAGTGAGTCGGGACTAGCGGGGGACCCCACAGATACGCAGTATTTT. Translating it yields CAISESGLAGDPTDTQYF.

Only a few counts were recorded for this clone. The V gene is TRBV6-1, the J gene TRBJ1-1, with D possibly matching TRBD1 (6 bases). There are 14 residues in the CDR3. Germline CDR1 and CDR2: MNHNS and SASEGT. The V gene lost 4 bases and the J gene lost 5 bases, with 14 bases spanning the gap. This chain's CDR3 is CASSAREGGTEAFF. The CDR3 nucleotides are TGTGCCAGCAGTGCACGGGAGGGGGGAACTGAAGCTTTCTTT.

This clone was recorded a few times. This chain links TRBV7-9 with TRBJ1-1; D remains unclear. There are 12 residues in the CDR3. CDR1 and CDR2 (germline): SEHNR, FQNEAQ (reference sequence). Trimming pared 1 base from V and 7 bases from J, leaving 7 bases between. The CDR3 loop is CASSLDVFEAFF. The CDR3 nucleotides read TGTGCCAGCAGCTTAGACGTTTTTGAAGCTTTCTTT.

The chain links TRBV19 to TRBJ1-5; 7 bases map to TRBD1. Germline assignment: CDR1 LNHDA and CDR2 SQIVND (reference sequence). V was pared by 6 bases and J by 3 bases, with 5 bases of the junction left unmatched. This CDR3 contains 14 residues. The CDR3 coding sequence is TGTGCCAGTAGCCAGGGGGGCCCCAATCAGCCCCAGCATTTT. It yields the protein CASSQGGPNQPQHF. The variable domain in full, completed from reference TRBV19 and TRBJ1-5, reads DGGITQSPKYLFRKEGQNVTLSCEQNLNHDAMYWYRQDPGQGLRLIYYSQIVNDFQKGDIAEGYSVSREKKESFPLTVTSAQKNPTAFYLCASSQGGPNQPQHFGDGTRLSIL.

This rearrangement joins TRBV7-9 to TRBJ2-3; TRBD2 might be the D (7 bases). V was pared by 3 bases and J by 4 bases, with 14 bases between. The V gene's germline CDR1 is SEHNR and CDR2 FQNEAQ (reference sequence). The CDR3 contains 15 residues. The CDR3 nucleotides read TGTGCCAGCAGCTTTCAAGGAGGGGGGGCAGATACGCAGTATTTT. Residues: CASSFQGGGADTQYF.

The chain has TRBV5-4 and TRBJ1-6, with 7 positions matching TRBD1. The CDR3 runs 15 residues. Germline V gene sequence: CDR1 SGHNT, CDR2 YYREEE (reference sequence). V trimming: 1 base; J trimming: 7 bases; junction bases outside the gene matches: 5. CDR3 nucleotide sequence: TGTGCCAGCAGCTTGATAGGACAGGAGAATTCACCCCTCCACTTT. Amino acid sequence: CASSLIGQENSPLHF.

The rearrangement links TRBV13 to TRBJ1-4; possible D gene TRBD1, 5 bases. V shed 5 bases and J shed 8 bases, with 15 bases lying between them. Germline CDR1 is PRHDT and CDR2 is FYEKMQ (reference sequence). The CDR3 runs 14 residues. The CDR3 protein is CASSQQGLEEKLFF. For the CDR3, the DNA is TGTGCCAGCAGCCAGCAGGGATTAGAGGAAAAACTGTTTTTT.

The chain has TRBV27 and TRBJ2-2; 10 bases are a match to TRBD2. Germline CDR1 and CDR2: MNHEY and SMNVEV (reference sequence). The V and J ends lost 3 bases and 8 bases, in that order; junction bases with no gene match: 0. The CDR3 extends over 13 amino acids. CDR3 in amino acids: CASSLGLAGELFF. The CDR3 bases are TGTGCCAGCAGTTTGGGACTAGCGGGGGAGCTGTTTTTT.

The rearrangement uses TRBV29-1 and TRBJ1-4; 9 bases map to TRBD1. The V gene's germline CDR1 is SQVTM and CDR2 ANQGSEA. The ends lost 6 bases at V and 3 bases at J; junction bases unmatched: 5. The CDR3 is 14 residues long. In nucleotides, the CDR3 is TGCAGCGTCCCTACAGGGGGCTCTAATGAAAAACTGTTTTTT. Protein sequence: CSVPTGGSNEKLFF. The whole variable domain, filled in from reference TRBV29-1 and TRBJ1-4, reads SAVISQKPSRDICQRGTSLTIQCQVDSQVTMMFWYRQQPGQSLTLIATANQGSEATYESGFVIDKFPISRPNLTFSTLTVSNMSPEDSSIYLCSVPTGGSNEKLFFGSGTQLSVL.

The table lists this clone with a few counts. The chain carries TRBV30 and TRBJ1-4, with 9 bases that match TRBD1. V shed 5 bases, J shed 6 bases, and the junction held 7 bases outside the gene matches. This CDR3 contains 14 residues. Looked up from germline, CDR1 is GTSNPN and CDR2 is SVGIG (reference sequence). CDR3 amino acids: CAWGAGTGYEKLFF. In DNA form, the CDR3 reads TGTGCCTGGGGAGCCGGGACAGGGTATGAAAAACTGTTTTTT. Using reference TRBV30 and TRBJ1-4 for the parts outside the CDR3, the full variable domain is SQTIHQWPATLVQPVGSPLSLECTVEGTSNPNLYWYRQAAGRGLQLLFYSVGIGQISSEVPQNLSASRPQDRQFILSSKKLLLSDSGFYLCAWGAGTGYEKLFFGSGTQLSVL.

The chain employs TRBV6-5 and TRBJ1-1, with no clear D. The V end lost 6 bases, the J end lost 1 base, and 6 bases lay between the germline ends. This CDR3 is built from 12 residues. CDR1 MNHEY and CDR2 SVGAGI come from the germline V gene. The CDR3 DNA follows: TGTGCCAGCAGGAGAGAGAACACTGAAGCTTTCTTT. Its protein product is CASRRENTEAFF.

The CDR3 is CASSSLSSYEQYF. For the CDR3, the DNA is TGTGCCAGCAGCAGCCTGAGCTCCTACGAGCAGTACTTC. The chain carries TRBV7-2 and TRBJ2-7, with unresolved D. V dropped 5 bases and J dropped 0 bases, with 8 bases sitting between them. This CDR3 is built from 13 residues. Germline assignment: CDR1 SGHTA and CDR2 FQGNSA.

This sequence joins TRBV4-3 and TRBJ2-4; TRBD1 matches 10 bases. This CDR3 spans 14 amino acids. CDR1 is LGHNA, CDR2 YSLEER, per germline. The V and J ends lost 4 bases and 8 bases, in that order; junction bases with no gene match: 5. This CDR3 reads CASSLDRGSDIQYF. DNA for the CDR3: TGCGCCAGCAGCCTGGACAGGGGGTCTGACATTCAGTACTTC.

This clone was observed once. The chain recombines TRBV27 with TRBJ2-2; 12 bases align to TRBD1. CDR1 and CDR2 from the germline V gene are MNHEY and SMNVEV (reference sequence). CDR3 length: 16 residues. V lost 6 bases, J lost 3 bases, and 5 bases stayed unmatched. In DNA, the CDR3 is TGTGCCAGCAGGGGGGACAGGGGGCCTTACACCGGGGAGCTGTTTTTT. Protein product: CASRGDRGPYTGELFF.

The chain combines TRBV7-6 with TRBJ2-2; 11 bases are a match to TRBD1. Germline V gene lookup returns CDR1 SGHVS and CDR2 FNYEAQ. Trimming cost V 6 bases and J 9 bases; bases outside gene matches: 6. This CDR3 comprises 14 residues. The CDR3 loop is CASRSGTGGRELFF. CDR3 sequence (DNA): TGTGCCAGCAGGTCCGGGACAGGGGGACGGGAGCTGTTTTTT.

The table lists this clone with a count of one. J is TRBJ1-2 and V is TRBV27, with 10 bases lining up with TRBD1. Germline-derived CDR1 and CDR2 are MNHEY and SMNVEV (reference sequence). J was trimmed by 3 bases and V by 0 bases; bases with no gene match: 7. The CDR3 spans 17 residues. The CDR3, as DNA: TGTGCCAGCAGTTTATCTGGGACAGGGGCAGAACACTATGGCTACACCTTC. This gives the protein CASSLSGTGAEHYGYTF.

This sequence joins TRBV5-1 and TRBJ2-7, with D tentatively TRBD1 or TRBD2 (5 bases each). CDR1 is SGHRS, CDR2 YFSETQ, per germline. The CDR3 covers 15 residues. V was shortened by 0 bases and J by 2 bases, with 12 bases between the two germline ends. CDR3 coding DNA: TGCGCCAGCAGCTTGGTTGGGGGACCCACCTACGAGCAGTACTTC. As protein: CASSLVGGPTYEQYF. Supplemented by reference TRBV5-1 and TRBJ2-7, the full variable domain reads KAGVTQTPRYLIKTRGQQVTLSCSPISGHRSVSWYQQTPGQGLQFLFEYFSETQRNKGNFPGRFSGRQFSNSRSEMNVSTLELGDSALYLCASSLVGGPTYEQYFGPGTRLTVT.

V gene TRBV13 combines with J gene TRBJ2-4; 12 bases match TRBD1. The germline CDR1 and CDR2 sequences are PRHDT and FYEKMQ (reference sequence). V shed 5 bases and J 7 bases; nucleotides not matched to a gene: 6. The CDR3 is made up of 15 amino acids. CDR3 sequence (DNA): TGTGCCAGCAGCCTGGGACAGGGGGCCGTGAACATTCAGTACTTC. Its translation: CASSLGQGAVNIQYF.

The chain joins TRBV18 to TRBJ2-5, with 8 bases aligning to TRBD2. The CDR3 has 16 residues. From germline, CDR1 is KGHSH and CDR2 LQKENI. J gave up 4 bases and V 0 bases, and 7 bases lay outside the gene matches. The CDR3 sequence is CASSPPSALAGETQYF. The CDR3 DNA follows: TGTGCCAGCTCACCACCGTCGGCGCTAGCGGGAGAGACCCAGTACTTC.

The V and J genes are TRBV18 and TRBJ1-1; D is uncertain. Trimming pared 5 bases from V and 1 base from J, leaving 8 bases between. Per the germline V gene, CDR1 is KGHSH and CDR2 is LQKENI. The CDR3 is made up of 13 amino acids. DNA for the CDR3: TGTGCCAGCTCATCCGGACGGAACACTGAAGCTTTCTTT. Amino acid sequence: CASSSGRNTEAFF.

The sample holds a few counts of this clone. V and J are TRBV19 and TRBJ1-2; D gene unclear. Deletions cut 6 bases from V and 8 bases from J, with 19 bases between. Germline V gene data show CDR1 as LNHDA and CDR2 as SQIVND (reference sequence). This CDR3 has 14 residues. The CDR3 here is CASRLAGLMEGYTF. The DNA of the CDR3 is TGTGCCAGTAGATTGGCCGGACTTATGGAGGGCTACACCTTC.

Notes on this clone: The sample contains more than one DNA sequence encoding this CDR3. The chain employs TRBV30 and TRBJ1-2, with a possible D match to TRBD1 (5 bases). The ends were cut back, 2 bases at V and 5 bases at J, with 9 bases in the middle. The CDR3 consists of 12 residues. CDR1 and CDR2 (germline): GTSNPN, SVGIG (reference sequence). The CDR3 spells CAWSPAGYGYTF. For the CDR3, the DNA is TGTGCCTGGAGTCCTGCAGGGTATGGCTACACCTTC.

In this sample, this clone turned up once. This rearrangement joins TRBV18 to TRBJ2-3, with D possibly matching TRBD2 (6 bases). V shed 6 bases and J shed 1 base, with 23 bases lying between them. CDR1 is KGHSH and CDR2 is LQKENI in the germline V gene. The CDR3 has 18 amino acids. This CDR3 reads CASSPSSSLAIGTDTQYF. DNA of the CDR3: TGTGCCAGCTCTCCCAGCTCATCCCTAGCGATAGGCACAGATACGCAGTATTTT.

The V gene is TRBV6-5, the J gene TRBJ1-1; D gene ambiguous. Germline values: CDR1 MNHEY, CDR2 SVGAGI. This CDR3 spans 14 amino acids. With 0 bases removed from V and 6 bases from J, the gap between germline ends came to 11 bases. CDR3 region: CASSYSTTNPEAFF. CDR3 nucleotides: TGTGCCAGCAGTTACTCGACGACAAACCCTGAAGCTTTCTTT.

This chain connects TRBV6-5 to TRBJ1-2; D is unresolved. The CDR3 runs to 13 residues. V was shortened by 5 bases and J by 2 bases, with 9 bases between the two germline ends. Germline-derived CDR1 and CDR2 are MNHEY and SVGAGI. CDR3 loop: CASSPTANYGYTF. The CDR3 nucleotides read TGTGCCAGCAGTCCGACTGCAAACTATGGCTACACCTTC.